This paragraph reports one T cell receptor (beta chain). The entry originates in a study of OX40 agonist ivuxolimab in advanced cancers. Using immunoSEQ multiplex PCR, the repertoire was profiled, and TCRdb retains in-frame clones only, with some absent. The sample yields 80,000 to 95,000 clones, around 85% seen once. Deletions cut 2 bases from V and 4 bases from J, with 9 bases between. This CDR3 region has 14 residues. The germline V gene has CDR1 MDHEN and CDR2 SYDVKM. This receptor was identified in an adult with an advanced solid tumor such as melanoma, head and neck, liver or kidney cancer. The chain combines TRBV28 with TRBJ1-5; D unclear. The specimen was CD4+ or CD8+ T cells sorted from blood, collected in a trial of the OX40 agonist ivuxolimab. The CDR3 DNA reads TGTGCCAGCAGTTTAGAACCGATTAATCAGCCCCAGCATTTT. Encoded protein: CASSLEPINQPQHF.